This is a list of T cell receptor beta chains from one sample in a study of identical twins. TCRdb reprocessed the 5' RACE reads with MiXCR, giving one entry per CDR3 protein. The profile shows 1.5 million to 2 million distinct CDR3 sequences, about 31% of them singletons. Sequenced: cord blood. The receptor set was obtained from a newborn girl in good health. CDR3s include the opening cysteine and the closing phenylalanine or tryptophan. The order of the fields is D gene, clone size, J gene, V gene, CDR3 protein, CDR3 DNA. The D gene is left open where the match is weak. Clone size is given for some rows only: seen once, a few or many times, or a class if the clone is expanded.

D gene: -
clone size: few
J gene: TRBJ1-2
V gene: TRBV20-1
CDR3 protein: CSAQEVGYTF
CDR3 DNA: TGCAGTGCCCAAGAGGTGGGCTACACCTTC

D gene: TRBD2
clone size: -
J gene: TRBJ2-1
V gene: TRBV24-1
CDR3 protein: CATSDSGLADNEQFF
CDR3 DNA: TGTGCCACCAGTGATTCCGGACTAGCGGACAATGAGCAGTTCTTC

D gene: TRBD1
clone size: many
J gene: TRBJ2-6
V gene: TRBV6-5
CDR3 protein: CASRQGAGANVLTF
CDR3 DNA: TGTGCCAGCAGACAGGGGGCTGGGGCCAACGTCCTGACTTTC

D gene: -
clone size: -
J gene: TRBJ2-3
V gene: TRBV7-2
CDR3 protein: CASSSGIIGGGTDTQYF
CDR3 DNA: TGTGCCAGCAGCTCAGGGATCATAGGCGGGGGCACAGATACGCAGTATTTT

D gene: TRBD2
clone size: -
J gene: TRBJ2-5
V gene: TRBV5-1
CDR3 protein: CASSLGSSGPIGETQYF
CDR3 DNA: TGCGCCAGCAGCTTGGGGTCTAGCGGGCCTATAGGGGAGACCCAGTACTTC

D gene: -
clone size: -
J gene: TRBJ2-7
V gene: TRBV18
CDR3 protein: CASSPPDTEQYF
CDR3 DNA: TGTGCCAGCTCACCACCGGACACCGAGCAGTACTTC

D gene: -
clone size: many
J gene: TRBJ2-4
V gene: TRBV2
CDR3 protein: CAGRNIAKNIQYF
CDR3 DNA: TGTGCCGGGAGGAACATAGCCAAAAACATTCAGTACTTC

D gene: -
clone size: few
J gene: TRBJ1-6
V gene: TRBV6-6
CDR3 protein: CASSYNSYNSPLHF
CDR3 DNA: TGTGCCAGCAGTTACAACAGCTATAATTCACCCCTCCACTTT

D gene: -
clone size: -
J gene: TRBJ1-6
V gene: TRBV24-1
CDR3 protein: CATSEWASYNSPLHF
CDR3 DNA: TGTGCCACCAGTGAGTGGGCCTCCTATAATTCACCCCTCCACTTT

D gene: TRBD1
clone size: -
J gene: TRBJ2-1
V gene: TRBV29-1
CDR3 protein: CSVELRDRDYNEQFF
CDR3 DNA: TGCAGCGTTGAACTCCGGGACAGGGACTACAATGAGCAGTTCTTC

D gene: TRBD1
clone size: -
J gene: TRBJ1-1
V gene: TRBV5-1
CDR3 protein: CASSTDGQVPSIQDMSTEAFF
CDR3 DNA: TGCGCCAGCAGTACGGATGGACAGGTCCCCTCAATCCAGGACATGAGCACTGAAGCTTTCTTT

D gene: -
clone size: -
J gene: TRBJ1-2
V gene: TRBV24-1
CDR3 protein: CATSDFAGGYTF
CDR3 DNA: TGTGCCACCAGTGATTTTGCGGGCGGCTACACCTTC

D gene: -
clone size: few
J gene: TRBJ1-6
V gene: TRBV28
CDR3 protein: CASSWGRSPLHF
CDR3 DNA: TGTGCCAGCAGTTGGGGACGTTCACCCCTCCACTTT

D gene: TRBD2
clone size: -
J gene: TRBJ2-5
V gene: TRBV5-1
CDR3 protein: CASSARLAGGETQYF
CDR3 DNA: TGCGCCAGCAGCGCAAGACTAGCGGGAGGGGAGACCCAGTACTTC

D gene: -
clone size: few
J gene: TRBJ1-2
V gene: TRBV6-1
CDR3 protein: CASHLSGGWYGYTF
CDR3 DNA: TGTGCCAGCCATCTTTCCGGGGGCTGGTATGGCTACACCTTC

D gene: -
clone size: -
J gene: TRBJ2-7
V gene: TRBV11-2
CDR3 protein: CASSAGPRIQYF
CDR3 DNA: TGTGCCAGCAGCGCGGGACCGAGAATTCAGTACTTC

D gene: TRBD2
clone size: -
J gene: TRBJ2-1
V gene: TRBV20-1
CDR3 protein: CSATTSGVYNEQFF
CDR3 DNA: TGCAGTGCTACGACTAGCGGAGTCTACAATGAGCAGTTCTTC

D gene: TRBD2
clone size: few
J gene: TRBJ2-5
V gene: TRBV7-9
CDR3 protein: CASSLVTSGSGRETQYF
CDR3 DNA: TGTGCCAGCAGCTTAGTGACTAGCGGGAGTGGAAGGGAGACCCAGTACTTC

D gene: -
clone size: few
J gene: TRBJ1-2
V gene: TRBV21-1
CDR3 protein: CASSNRGRGYTF
CDR3 DNA: TGTGCCAGCAGCAACAGGGGGCGCGGCTACACCTTC

D gene: -
clone size: -
J gene: TRBJ2-3
V gene: TRBV28
CDR3 protein: CASSLRRYRDGTDTQYF
CDR3 DNA: TGTGCCAGCAGTTTACGTAGATACAGGGACGGCACAGATACGCAGTATTTT

D gene: -
clone size: few
J gene: TRBJ2-7
V gene: TRBV25-1
CDR3 protein: CASSAAIEQYF
CDR3 DNA: TGTGCCAGCAGTGCGGCGATCGAGCAGTACTTC

D gene: TRBD2
clone size: -
J gene: TRBJ2-1
V gene: TRBV28
CDR3 protein: CASSLMGIAGGRSYEQFF
CDR3 DNA: TGTGCCAGCAGTTTAATGGGAATAGCGGGAGGACGCTCCTACGAGCAGTTCTTC

D gene: -
clone size: -
J gene: TRBJ1-6
V gene: TRBV20-1
CDR3 protein: CSARDVGTSSYNSPLHF
CDR3 DNA: TGCAGTGCTAGAGACGTCGGGACCAGCTCCTATAATTCACCCCTCCACTTT

D gene: -
clone size: -
J gene: TRBJ2-4
V gene: TRBV2
CDR3 protein: CAGSGLAQAKNIQYF
CDR3 DNA: TGTGCCGGCAGTGGGCTAGCGCAAGCCAAAAACATTCAGTACTTC

D gene: -
clone size: -
J gene: TRBJ1-5
V gene: TRBV20-1
CDR3 protein: CSAREFGRGYNSNQPQHF
CDR3 DNA: TGCAGTGCTAGAGAATTCGGCAGGGGCTACAATAGCAATCAGCCCCAGCATTTT

D gene: -
clone size: many
J gene: TRBJ2-1
V gene: TRBV27
CDR3 protein: CASSPPHRYNEQFF
CDR3 DNA: TGTGCCAGCAGCCCCCCCCACAGGTACAATGAGCAGTTCTTC

D gene: -
clone size: -
J gene: TRBJ1-1
V gene: TRBV28
CDR3 protein: CASSLINTEAFF
CDR3 DNA: TGTGCCAGCAGTTTAATCAACACTGAAGCTTTCTTT

D gene: TRBD2
clone size: -
J gene: TRBJ2-1
V gene: TRBV19
CDR3 protein: CASRSGASYEQFF
CDR3 DNA: TGTGCCAGTAGAAGCGGGGCCTCCTACGAGCAGTTCTTC

D gene: -
clone size: few
J gene: TRBJ2-1
V gene: TRBV6-5
CDR3 protein: CASRPDRSLYNEQFF
CDR3 DNA: TGTGCCAGCAGGCCCGACCGGAGCTTATACAATGAGCAGTTCTTC